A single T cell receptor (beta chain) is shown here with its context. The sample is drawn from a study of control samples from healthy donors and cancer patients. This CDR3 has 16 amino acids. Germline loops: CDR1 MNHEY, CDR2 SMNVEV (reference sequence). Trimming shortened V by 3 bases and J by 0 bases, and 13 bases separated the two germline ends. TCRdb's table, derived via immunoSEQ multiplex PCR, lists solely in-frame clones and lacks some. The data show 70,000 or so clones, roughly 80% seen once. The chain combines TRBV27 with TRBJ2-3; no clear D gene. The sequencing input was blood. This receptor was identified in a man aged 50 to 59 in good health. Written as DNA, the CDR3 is TGTGCCAGCAGTTTCAGTCGGCCAGATAGCACAGATACGCAGTATTTT. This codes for CASSFSRPDSTDTQYF.